This TCR beta chain stems from a study of early T cells in non-severe SARS-CoV-2 infection. Tagging with unique molecular identifiers was applied to individual cDNA molecules. TCRdb re-called the 5' RACE reads with MiXCR, one entry per CDR3 protein. The sample has 86,000 or so distinct CDR3 sequences, over 13% seen once; the top ten hold 3% to 3.5%. Trimming pared 3 bases from V and 3 bases from J, leaving 23 bases between. CDR3 length: 17 residues. The germline CDR1 and CDR2 sequences are DFQATT and SNEGSKA (reference sequence). The source material was whole blood. This receptor was taken from an adult who was a healthcare worker with PCR-confirmed SARS-CoV-2 infection or an uninfected control (not recorded which). The rearrangement joins TRBV20-1 to TRBJ1-1, with a possible D match to TRBD1 (5 bases). CDR3: CSASPLGEGTSDTEAFF. The CDR3 DNA sequence: TGCAGTGCTAGTCCCCTAGGTGAGGGGACCAGTGACACTGAAGCTTTCTTT.